Presented here are 4 T cell receptor beta chains from one specimen sequenced in a study of T cell responses to AZD1222 COVID-19 vaccine. Sequenced by immunoSEQ multiplex PCR; TCRdb stores in-frame clones only, minus some. The sample has 150,000 to 200,000 clones, just under 95% seen once. The sample consisted of peripheral blood, taken on day 0 of AZD1222 vaccination. These receptors were taken from an adult in good health.

This clone was detected only once. This rearrangement joins TRBV12-2 to TRBJ1-4. TRBV12-2 is given as a pseudogene. The CDR3 is 13 amino acids. CDR3 sequence: CASRLVGWRGLFF. The CDR3, as DNA: TGTGCAAGTCGCTTAGTGGGGTGGAGGGGCCTGTTTTTT.

The rearrangement joins TRBV5-1 to TRBJ2-5; 15 nucleotides align to TRBD2. The CDR3 spans 19 residues. Per the germline V gene, CDR1 is SGHRS and CDR2 is YFSETQ. J gave up 2 bases and V 4 bases, and 12 bases lay outside the gene matches. CDR3 residues: CASSPLGTSGGLIQETQYF. The CDR3 bases are TGCGCCAGCAGCCCGTTGGGGACTAGCGGGGGGCTGATTCAAGAGACCCAGTACTTC.

V gene TRBV20-1 combines with J gene TRBJ2-4; TRBD1 is a possible D gene (5 bases). The V end lost 3 bases, the J end lost 1 base, and 10 bases lay between the germline ends. Germline V lookup: CDR1 DFQATT, CDR2 SNEGSKA (reference sequence). The CDR3 runs to 14 residues. This chain's CDR3 is CSASAGYAKNIQYF. In nucleotides, the CDR3 is TGCAGTGCTAGTGCAGGGTACGCCAAAAACATTCAGTACTTC.

The V and J genes are TRBV7-9 and TRBJ2-1, with TRBD2 matching over 8 bases. The J segment lost 4 bases and the V segment lost 5 bases, leaving 7 bases of the junction unmatched. The CDR3 loop spans 15 amino acids. Germline-derived CDR1 and CDR2 are SEHNR and FQNEAQ (reference sequence). The CDR3 protein is CASSPPGGEYNEQFF. The CDR3 region has the DNA TGTGCCAGCAGCCCCCCGGGGGGGGAATACAATGAGCAGTTCTTC.